This TCR beta chain was observed in a study of blood T cell repertoires in COVID-19. Overall study context: COVID-19 samples, acute and convalescent, were from the United States, Italy and Spain. PBMCs, B-cell-depleted T cells, or T cells were the source of the cDNA or gDNA that made up the material.

As processed by the authors: From reference gene primer amplification, estimates of nucleated cell counts were derived. Measured with immunoSEQ multiplex PCR; TCRdb has only the in-frame clones, and not every one. That table supplies the V and J calls and clone size; D and trimming were determined from the DNA. The top ten clones hold approximately 8% of a sample with under 200,000 clones, around 86% of them seen once. The sample consisted of peripheral blood. The receptor was derived from a man aged 55 to 69 with acute or convalescent COVID-19.

CDR3 in DNA: TGTGCCAGCAGCTTTACCAGCGGGACTAACACCGGGGAGCTGTTTTTT. Residues: CASSFTSGTNTGELFF. The chain carries TRBV5-4 and TRBJ2-2, with 7 bases matching TRBD2. CDR1 is SGHNT, CDR2 YYREEE, per germline (reference sequence). V shed 2 bases, J shed 2 bases, and the junction held 6 bases outside the gene matches. The CDR3 is 16 residues long. Looking up the rest from reference TRBV5-4 and TRBJ2-2 gives the full variable domain: ETGVTQSPTHLIKTRGQQVTLRCSSQSGHNTVSWYQQALGQGPQFIFQYYREEENGRGNFPPRFSGLQFPNYSSELNVNALELDDSALYLCASSFTSGTNTGELFFGEGSRLTVL.